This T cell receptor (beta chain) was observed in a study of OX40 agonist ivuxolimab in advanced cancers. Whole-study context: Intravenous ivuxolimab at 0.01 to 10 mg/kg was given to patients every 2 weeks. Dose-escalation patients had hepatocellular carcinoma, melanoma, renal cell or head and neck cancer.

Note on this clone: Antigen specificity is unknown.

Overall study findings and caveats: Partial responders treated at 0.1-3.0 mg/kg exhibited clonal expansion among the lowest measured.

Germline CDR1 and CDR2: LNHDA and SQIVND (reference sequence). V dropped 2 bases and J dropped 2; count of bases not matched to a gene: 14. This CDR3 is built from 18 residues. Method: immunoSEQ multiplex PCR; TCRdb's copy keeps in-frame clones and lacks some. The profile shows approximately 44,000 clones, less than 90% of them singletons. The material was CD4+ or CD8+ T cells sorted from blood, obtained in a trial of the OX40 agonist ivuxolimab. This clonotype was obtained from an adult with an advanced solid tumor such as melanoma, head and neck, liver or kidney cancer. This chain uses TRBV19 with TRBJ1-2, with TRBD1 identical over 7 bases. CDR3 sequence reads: CASSISLRGGRGNYGYTF. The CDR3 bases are TGTGCCAGTAGTATATCGCTACGGGGAGGCAGGGGGAACTATGGCTACACCTTC.